Presented here are 15 T cell receptor beta chains from one specimen sequenced in a study of control samples from healthy donors and cancer patients. The protocol was immunoSEQ multiplex PCR, while the TCRdb copy is restricted to in-frame clones and leaves out a portion. The sample includes tens of thousands of clones, about 90% of them seen just once. The sequencing sample was made of PBMCs. These receptors were collected from a woman aged 55 to 70 with head and neck cancer.

The chain recombines TRBV2 with TRBJ2-5; D unresolved. This CDR3 spans 15 amino acids. Trimming removed 3 bases from V and 3 bases from J, with 14 bases in between. Germline V lookup: CDR1 SNHLY, CDR2 FYNNEI. The CDR3 nucleotides read TGTGCCAGCAGTGAGAGATCTGCTAGGAAAGAGACCCAGTACTTC. This codes for CASSERSARKETQYF.

The CDR3 protein is CASSPPISTDTQYF. Here the CDR3 DNA reads TGTGCCAGCTCACCACCGATTAGCACAGATACGCAGTATTTT. The rearrangement joins TRBV18 to TRBJ2-3; D is undetermined. The CDR3 length is 14 residues. Trimming cost V 0 bases and J 0 bases, with 4 bases left between them. Germline values: CDR1 KGHSH, CDR2 LQKENI.

This sequence joins TRBV7-9 and TRBJ2-1; 8 bases agree with TRBD2. V gave up 2 bases and J gave up 7 bases; unmatched junction bases: 10. In germline, CDR1 is SEHNR, CDR2 FQNEAQ (reference sequence). CDR3 length: 16 amino acids. CDR3 loop: CASSLTSGRAGNEQFF. The CDR3 DNA follows: TGTGCCAGCAGCTTAACTAGCGGACGGGCGGGAAATGAGCAGTTCTTC. Based on the CDR3 plus reference TRBV7-9 and TRBJ2-1, the full variable domain is DTGVSQNPRHKITKRGQNVTFRCDPISEHNRLYWYRQTLGQGPEFLTYFQNEAQLEKSRLLSDRFSAERPKGSFSTLEIQRTEQGDSAMYLCASSLTSGRAGNEQFFGPGTRLTVL.

J is TRBJ1-1 and V is TRBV5-1; D perhaps matches TRBD1 (5 bases). CDR1 and CDR2 (germline): SGHRS, YFSETQ. Trimming pared 3 bases from V and 7 bases from J, leaving 13 bases between. The CDR3 totals 13 residues. CDR3 in amino acids: CASSSGTGYEAFF. The CDR3 nucleotides read TGCGCCAGCAGCTCCGGGACGGGATATGAAGCTTTCTTT.

This clone was observed a handful of times. This sequence joins TRBV29-1 and TRBJ2-3, with 13 bases fitting TRBD2. Germline-derived CDR1 and CDR2 are SQVTM and ANQGSEA. The J segment lost 2 bases and the V segment lost 4 bases, leaving 6 bases of the junction unmatched. The CDR3 spans 16 residues. The CDR3 region has the DNA TGCAGCGTTGGGGGGACTAGCGGGACCCACACAGATACGCAGTATTTT. It translates to CSVGGTSGTHTDTQYF.

CDR3 in DNA: TGCGCCAGCAGCGGACTACTAGGGTTCGAACAGTACTTC. It is translated as CASSGLLGFEQYF. The genes are TRBV5-1 and TRBJ2-7, with a tentative D call TRBD2 (6 bases). The CDR3 totals 13 residues. Trimming took off 4 bases at V and 10 bases at J, with 18 bases between the two ends. The germline gives CDR1 SGHRS, CDR2 YFSETQ. The full variable domain, its missing parts supplied by reference TRBV5-1 and TRBJ2-7, is KAGVTQTPRYLIKTRGQQVTLSCSPISGHRSVSWYQQTPGQGLQFLFEYFSETQRNKGNFPGRFSGRQFSNSRSEMNVSTLELGDSALYLCASSGLLGFEQYFGPGTRLTVT.

This chain uses TRBV5-1 with TRBJ2-5; TRBD2 might be the D (5 bases). CDR3 length: 15 residues. CDR1 SGHRS and CDR2 YFSETQ come from the germline V gene. V was shortened by 0 bases and J by 5 bases, with 14 bases between the two germline ends. Here the CDR3 reads CASSLARGGFETQYF. The CDR3 bases are TGCGCCAGCAGCTTGGCGAGAGGAGGTTTTGAGACCCAGTACTTC.

This clone was counted once. The chain employs TRBV6-5 and TRBJ2-1, with 9 bases aligning to TRBD1. Unmatched junction bases numbered 4, after V lost 2 bases and J lost 8 bases. The CDR3 has 14 amino acids. Germline V lookup: CDR1 MNHEY, CDR2 SVGAGI. CDR3 loop: CASSYGTGWHEQFF. Written as DNA, the CDR3 is TGTGCCAGCAGTTACGGGACAGGGTGGCATGAGCAGTTCTTC.

The chain carries TRBV6-4 and TRBJ2-1; D may be TRBD2 (5 bases). Deletions cut 6 bases from V and 0 bases from J, with 15 bases between. There are 16 residues in the CDR3. Germline CDR1 MRHNA, CDR2 SNTAGT. The CDR3 reads CASSERTGSSYNEQFF. Written as DNA, the CDR3 is TGTGCCAGCAGCGAAAGGACTGGGAGCTCCTACAATGAGCAGTTCTTC.

V usage is TRBV9 and J usage is TRBJ2-5; D may be TRBD1 (6 bases). The CDR3 totals 13 residues. Trimming pared 3 bases from V and 6 bases from J, leaving 12 bases between. Germline CDR1 reads SGDLS; CDR2 reads YYNGEE. In DNA form, the CDR3 reads TGTGCCAGCAGCGCCACAGGGTGGCAGACCCAGTACTTC. This codes for CASSATGWQTQYF.

This clone was seen more than once but under ten times. The chain has TRBV19 and TRBJ1-5; 7 positions match TRBD1. The CDR3 runs to 16 residues. V trimming: 4 bases; J trimming: 6 bases; junction bases outside the gene matches: 12. The V gene's germline CDR1 is LNHDA and CDR2 SQIVND (reference sequence). CDR3 amino acids: CASSRAGRGLGQPQHF. Here the CDR3 DNA reads TGTGCCAGTAGTAGGGCTGGCAGGGGGTTAGGTCAGCCCCAGCATTTT.

The chain combines TRBV10-3 with TRBJ2-6, with D tentatively TRBD1 or TRBD2 (5 bases each). Trimming took off 6 bases at V and 4 bases at J, with 19 bases between the two ends. The CDR3 totals 17 residues. Germline assignment: CDR1 ENHRY and CDR2 SYGVKD. CDR3 protein: CAISRERGVTGANVLTF. CDR3 sequence (DNA): TGTGCCATCAGCCGAGAGAGGGGCGTAACGGGGGCCAACGTCCTGACTTTC.

This chain connects TRBV9 to TRBJ2-3, with D maybe TRBD1 (5 bases). Germline V gene data show CDR1 as SGDLS and CDR2 as YYNGEE. This CDR3 comprises 13 residues. With 4 bases removed from V and 4 bases from J, the gap between germline ends came to 10 bases. The CDR3 loop reads CASSPDSPDTQYF. The CDR3 DNA reads as TGTGCCAGCAGCCCCGACAGTCCAGATACGCAGTATTTT.

The chain joins TRBV7-2 to TRBJ2-7; D tentatively fits TRBD1 or TRBD2 (5 bases each). V dropped 0 bases and J dropped 0 bases, with 12 bases sitting between them. The CDR3 consists of 16 residues. Looked up from germline, CDR1 is SGHTA and CDR2 is FQGNSA. This CDR3 is CASSLAGAVSSYEQYF. The CDR3 DNA reads as TGTGCCAGCAGCTTAGCCGGGGCAGTGAGCTCCTACGAGCAGTACTTC.

The chain recombines TRBV18 with TRBJ2-1; 12 bases map to TRBD2. The CDR3 sequence is 17 residues long. CDR1 is KGHSH, CDR2 LQKENI, per germline. V was clipped by 1 base and J by 1 base; unmatched bases: 2. CDR3 bases: TGTGCCAGCTCACCACTGACTAGCGGGAGTTCCTACAATGAGCAGTTCTTC. This translates into CASSPLTSGSSYNEQFF.